This T cell receptor beta chain was observed in a study of T cells after yellow fever vaccination. This clonotype was picked up many times. In TCRdb, the 5' RACE reads were re-called with MiXCR into one record per CDR3 protein. In the table there are a few hundred thousand distinct CDR3 sequences, approximately 4% of which are singletons. The specimen comprised PBMCs, sampled 5 days after the yellow fever booster vaccination. This sequence originates from a man aged 18-30 years who received the YFV17D yellow fever vaccine.

The CDR3 here is CASSEGRGGVLYNEQFF. In DNA form, the CDR3 reads TGTGCCAGCAGCGAAGGACGGGGCGGGGTGCTGTACAATGAGCAGTTCTTC. The chain links TRBV11-3 to TRBJ2-1; D perhaps matches TRBD2 (6 bases). The germline V gene encodes CDR1 SGHNT and CDR2 YENEEA. V was shortened by 5 bases and J by 4 bases, with 21 bases between the two germline ends. The CDR3 is made up of 17 amino acids.